This entry lists 27 T cell receptor beta chains sequenced from one sample in a study of blood T cells in healthy people across ages. Primed by a sample-barcoded 5' primer and a J-beta primer mix, a second PCR proceeded for roughly 6 to 12 cycles. TCRdb re-called the 5' RACE reads through MiXCR, storing one row per CDR3 protein. This table has 550,000 to 750,000 distinct CDR3 sequences, around a fifth appearing once. Sequences were obtained from blood. The receptors were sampled from a man aged 70-80 years in good health.

Notes on this clonotype: Germline is not matched at one junction end, which may reflect a read error. The gene calls are TRBV5-1 and TRBJ1-4; D not resolved. CDR3 length: 15 amino acids. CDR1 is SGHRS and CDR2 is YFSETQ in the germline V gene. The CDR3 nucleotides are TGCGCCAGCAGCACCTACGGAGCAACTAATGATAAACTGTTTTTT. This sequence encodes CASSTYGATNDKLFF.

The J gene is TRBJ1-2, the V gene TRBV4-1; D is unclear. The V and J ends lost 6 bases and 5 bases respectively, with 13 bases between them. Germline CDR1 and CDR2: MGHRA and YSYEKL. The CDR3 loop spans 13 amino acids. CDR3 nucleotide sequence: TGCGCCAGCAGGCAGATCGGCGATTATGGCTACACCTTC. Protein sequence: CASRQIGDYGYTF.

The V call is TRBV5-1, the J call TRBJ1-4; D gene uncertain. V was clipped by 0 bases and J by 5 bases, with 11 bases between them. The CDR3 covers 15 residues. Germline CDR1 SGHRS, CDR2 YFSETQ. The CDR3 region is CASSLDVSQNEKLFF. The CDR3 DNA is TGCGCCAGCAGCTTGGATGTATCCCAGAATGAAAAACTGTTTTTT.

In its sample, this clonotype was seen a few times. CDR3 in DNA: TGCGCCAGCAGCTTGGAGGACAGGAGGGGCAATGAAAAACTGTTTTTT. It translates to CASSLEDRRGNEKLFF. This sequence joins TRBV5-1 and TRBJ1-4, with 7 bases fitting TRBD1. V lost 0 bases, J lost 5 bases, and 7 bases stayed unmatched. The CDR3 is 16 residues long. Germline V gene sequence: CDR1 SGHRS, CDR2 YFSETQ. The variable domain in full, completed from reference TRBV5-1 and TRBJ1-4, reads KAGVTQTPRYLIKTRGQQVTLSCSPISGHRSVSWYQQTPGQGLQFLFEYFSETQRNKGNFPGRFSGRQFSNSRSEMNVSTLELGDSALYLCASSLEDRRGNEKLFFGSGTQLSVL.

This clonotype turned up a few times. One end of the junction is discordant with germline, which a read error may explain. The V call is TRBV28, the J call TRBJ2-3; 7 positions match TRBD2. Germline CDR1 and CDR2: MDHEN and SYDVKM. The CDR3 totals 16 residues. CDR3 amino acids: CASSLLGAGKADTRYF. The CDR3 DNA sequence: TGTGCCAGCAGTTTATTGGGAGCGGGAAAAGCAGATACGCGGTATTTT.

This clonotype was seen only a few times. V gene TRBV7-9 combines with J gene TRBJ1-1; no clear D. The CDR3 has 16 amino acids. Between the trimmed V and J ends, which lost 1 base and 0 bases, there was a span of 12 bases. The germline CDR1 and CDR2 sequences are SEHNR and FQNEAQ (reference sequence). The chain's CDR3 is CASSLEAPTVNTEAFF. CDR3 nucleotide sequence: TGTGCCAGCAGCTTAGAGGCCCCGACGGTGAACACTGAAGCTTTCTTT.

This clonotype was picked up a small number of times. The rearrangement links TRBV12-3 or TRBV12-4 to TRBJ2-2; 14 bases fit TRBD2. J lost 4 bases, V lost 6 bases, and 1 base had no gene match. The CDR3 covers 15 residues. The CDR3 is CASRGTSGSTGELFF. Here the CDR3 DNA reads TGTGCCAGCAGGGGGACTAGCGGGAGCACCGGGGAGCTGTTTTTT.

As regards this clonotype: This clone may be a read error of a much larger clone one base away. The rearrangement uses TRBV4-3 and TRBJ2-7; D is uncertain. There are 13 residues in the CDR3. The germline CDR1 and CDR2 sequences are LGHNA and YSLEER. In DNA, the CDR3 is TGCGCCAGCAGCCAAGTGGACGGCTACGAGCTGTACTTC. Translating gives CASSQVDGYELYF.

On this clonotype: At one end, the junction sequence differs from germline, possibly due to a read error. The chain recombines TRBV20-1 with TRBJ2-3, with a tentative D call TRBD1 (6 bases). Germline V gives CDR1 DFQATT, CDR2 SNEGSKA (reference sequence). The CDR3 length is 12 residues. The DNA for the CDR3 is TGCAGTGCTAGCGATGGGGGCAATGAGCAGTTCTTT. Protein sequence: CSASDGGNEQFF.

The J gene is TRBJ2-1, the V gene TRBV7-6; D perhaps matches TRBD2 (5 bases). The germline V gene encodes CDR1 SGHVS and CDR2 FNYEAQ. Trimming left V 4 bases short and J 0 bases short, with 16 bases between. The CDR3 contains 17 residues. The CDR3, as DNA: TGTGCCAGCAGCTCCTGGGTAGCGTCGAGCTCCTACAATGAGCAGTTCTTC. It is translated as CASSSWVASSSYNEQFF.

Only a few counts were recorded for this clonotype. This may arise from a read error, as a much more abundant clone is one base away. The chain carries TRBV11-2 and TRBJ2-5; the match to TRBD2 covers 9 bases. CDR3 length equals 15 residues. The V gene's germline CDR1 is SGHAT and CDR2 FQNNGV. The CDR3 bases are TGTGCCAGCAGCTTAGGACTAGCGGCCCAAGAGGCCCAGTACTTC. Its protein product is CASSLGLAAQEAQYF.

Turning to this clonotype: With a much larger clone just one base away, this may be a read error. The chain couples TRBV28 to TRBJ2-3; D not resolved. The CDR3 runs to 13 residues. Germline V lookup: CDR1 MDHEN, CDR2 SYDVKM. The germline V and J ends were trimmed by 3 bases and 3 bases, with 7 bases remaining between them. The CDR3 region has the DNA TGTGCCAGCAGTTTGCCAGTGACAGATACGCAGTATTTT. This translates into CASSLPVTDTQYF.

At least ten counts were recorded for this clonotype. The chain recombines TRBV4-1 with TRBJ2-7; tentative D call: TRBD1 (5 bases). Germline-derived CDR1 and CDR2 are MGHRA and YSYEKL. This CDR3 region has 14 residues. Trimming removed 3 bases from V and 1 base from J, with 10 bases in between. This CDR3 is CASSQQDRSYEQYF. Here the CDR3 DNA reads TGCGCCAGCAGCCAGCAAGACAGATCCTACGAGCAGTACTTC.

This clonotype was detected a few times. This chain joins TRBV24-1 and TRBJ2-2; 9 bases are a match to TRBD1. CDR3 length: 16 amino acids. With V trimmed by 1 base and J by 7 bases, 6 bases remained unmatched. Germline CDR1 reads KGHDR; CDR2 reads SFDVKD. Here the CDR3 DNA reads TGTGCCACCAGTGATTTCTCGGACAGGGGCATCGGGGAGCTGTTTTTT. Translation gives CATSDFSDRGIGELFF.

This clonotype has a handful of counts. The V and J genes are TRBV19 and TRBJ2-2; 9 bases match TRBD1. Germline-derived CDR1 and CDR2 are LNHDA and SQIVND (reference sequence). There are 14 residues in the CDR3. V lost 7 bases and J lost 7; bases outside the gene matches: 7. DNA for the CDR3: TGTGCCAGTACGACAGGGGGGTACGGCGGGGAGCTGTTTTTT. This codes for CASTTGGYGGELFF.

This clonotype was seen a handful of times. This chain uses TRBV11-1 with TRBJ2-7; D is unclear. CDR3 size: 14 residues. The germline gives CDR1 SGHAT, CDR2 FQDESV (reference sequence). Trimming shortened V by 3 bases and J by 2 bases, and 11 bases separated the two germline ends. CDR3 in amino acids: CASSLGHTAYEQYF. DNA for the CDR3: TGTGCCAGCAGCTTGGGCCACACCGCCTACGAGCAGTACTTC.

This clonotype was recorded a few times. As DNA, the CDR3 is TGTGCCAGCAGCTTAACTGGCGGGAGGAACAATGAGCAGTTCTTC. Translated: CASSLTGGRNNEQFF. The V gene is TRBV7-3, the J gene TRBJ2-1, with 8 bases identical to TRBD2. Germline V CDR1 and CDR2: SGHTA, FQGTGA. The CDR3 length is 15 residues. With 0 bases clipped from V and 5 bases from J, the junction kept 3 bases outside the gene matches.

This clonotype was picked up many times. The chain employs TRBV7-2 and TRBJ2-1; 7 nucleotides match TRBD1. This CDR3 comprises 13 residues. Trimming removed 5 bases from V and 8 bases from J; junction bases left unmatched: 6. Germline values: CDR1 SGHTA, CDR2 FQGNSA. CDR3: CASSTRDRDEQFF. Written as DNA, the CDR3 is TGTGCCAGCAGCACTCGCGACAGGGATGAGCAGTTCTTC. Full variable domain (outside the CDR3, taken from reference TRBV7-2 and TRBJ2-1): GAGVSQSPSNKVTEKGKDVELRCDPISGHTALYWYRQSLGQGLEFLIYFQGNSAPDKSGLPSDRFSAERTGGSVSTLTIQRTQQEDSAVYLCASSTRDRDEQFFGPGTRLTVL.

Worth noting for this clonotype: At one end, the junction sequence differs from germline, possibly due to a read error. V and J are TRBV6-6 and TRBJ1-5, with D unresolved. The CDR3 length is 13 residues. The germline CDR1 and CDR2 sequences are MNHNY and SVGAGI (reference sequence). The CDR3: CASIGVPNLPQHF. CDR3 DNA sequence: TGTGCCAGCATTGGGGTTCCCAATCTGCCCCAGCATTTT.

Concerning this clonotype: A much larger clone lies a single base off, so this may be a read error. The V and J genes are TRBV6-5 and TRBJ1-5, with TRBD1 matching 9 bases. The V gene end was trimmed by 8 bases and the J gene end by 9 bases; junction bases not matched to a gene: 5. This CDR3 is 12 amino acids long. Germline-derived CDR1 and CDR2 are MNHEY and SVGAGI. The DNA for the CDR3 is TGTGCCAGCCGACAGGGGGATCGGCCCCAGCATTTT. Amino acids: CASRQGDRPQHF.

This clonotype was detected only a few times. At one end, the junction sequence differs from germline, possibly due to a read error. The chain is built from TRBV5-6 and TRBJ2-1, with D maybe TRBD1 (5 bases). This CDR3 spans 14 amino acids. In germline, CDR1 is SGHDT, CDR2 YYEEEE. The CDR3 DNA reads as TGTGCCAGCACCTACGACAGCTCCCACAATGAGCAGTTCTTC. This translates into CASTYDSSHNEQFF.

This chain joins TRBV3-1 and TRBJ2-5; TRBD2 matches 13 bases. The DNA end favors TRBJ2-1, so the J call may be wrong. The CDR3 contains 14 residues. Germline V gene data show CDR1 as LGHDT and CDR2 as YNNKEL (reference sequence). This chain's CDR3 is CASSPGTSGTEQFF. The CDR3 nucleotides read TGTGCCAGCAGCCCAGGGACTAGCGGGACGGAGCAGTTCTTC.

The CDR3 loop reads CASSLAAFGGYTF. As DNA, the CDR3 is TGTGCCAGCAGCTTGGCCGCCTTCGGGGGCTACACCTTC. This chain connects TRBV5-5 to TRBJ1-2; no firm D call. CDR3 length: 13 residues. From germline, CDR1 is SGHKS and CDR2 YYEKEE (reference sequence). The V end was cut by 0 bases, the J end by 8 bases, with 11 bases between.

This chain uses TRBV18 with TRBJ2-7; D is undetermined. The length of the CDR3 is 13 residues. CDR1 and CDR2 (germline): KGHSH, LQKENI. Trimming stripped 4 bases from V and 5 bases from J, with 12 bases between. The DNA for the CDR3 is TGTGCCAGCTCACGGGAAAATTCCAACGAGCAGTACTTC. Its translation is CASSRENSNEQYF.

In DNA, the CDR3 is TGCAGTGCCCCAATGGGAGGGTTCCTCGAGCAGTACTTC. It specifies CSAPMGGFLEQYF. V and J are TRBV20-1 and TRBJ2-7; 7 nucleotides agree with TRBD2. Germline trimming cut 6 bases from V and 6 bases from J; bases unmatched to any gene: 11. The germline V gene encodes CDR1 DFQATT and CDR2 SNEGSKA (reference sequence). This CDR3 region has 13 residues.

This chain joins TRBV7-9 and TRBJ1-2; possibly TRBD1 for D (6 bases). Germline-derived CDR1 and CDR2 are SEHNR and FQNEAQ (reference sequence). The V end lost 5 bases, the J end lost 0 bases, and 13 bases lay between the germline ends. The CDR3 loop spans 15 amino acids. The CDR3 coding sequence is TGTGCCAGCAGCCCCGACAGGACCTCTAACTATGGCTACACCTTC. This sequence encodes CASSPDRTSNYGYTF.

This clonotype showed up just a few times. The V gene is TRBV10-3, the J gene TRBJ2-3; D remains unclear. The V end lost 11 bases, the J end lost 5 bases, and 17 bases lay between the germline ends. Per germline, CDR1 ENHRY and CDR2 SYGVKD. CDR3 length: 13 residues. DNA of the CDR3: TGTGCCGCAGGAGCCCAGGATGGAGATACGCAGTATTTT. This gives the protein CAAGAQDGDTQYF.